Given below is one TCR beta chain in context. Its antigen remains undetermined. This clone may be a read error of a much larger clone one base away. The sample comes from a study of read filtering for tumor transcriptome and immune sequencing (dated by TCRdb to 2020 to 2022). For the study in its entirety: The cohort was composed of 16 to 20 male and some 13 female patients, with a mean age of about 68 years and an age range of roughly 45 to 85. Under revised international staging, roughly eight patients fell into R-ISS I, some 15 into R-ISS II and 6 or 7 into R-ISS III. After DNase treatment, whole-transcriptome libraries were prepared using the TruSeq RNA Access Library Prep Kit. TCR-region mapped reads per sample ranged from about 4 to 11 million with IR-seq versus only about 75 to 1,400 with RNA-seq. The study compared TCR repertoires from targeted immune repertoire sequencing and bulk whole-transcriptome sequencing run on the same bone marrow samples. A main aim was a read-filtering strategy for immune repertoire data, specifically whether clonotypes supported by a single read should be removed. Summary of the overall study and its limitations: IR-seq captured clonotypes at much higher depth and more reliably than RNA-seq, and smaller IR-seq throughput sufficed to identify most shared clonotypes. The correlation between IR-seq and RNA-seq shared clonotype proportions rose when single-read clonotypes were removed. Single-read clonotypes made up about 81.9% of clonotypes but about 3.6% of total reads in IR-seq, and roughly three quarters of clonotypes and roughly 45% of reads in RNA-seq. The sorted CD138-negative fraction was not purified T cells but a mixed bone marrow immune population.

Each patient had bone marrow sampled at the time of active disease. Isolation of bone marrow mononuclear cells was performed by Ficoll-Hypaque density gradient centrifugation. To remove myeloma plasma cells, the cells were labeled with CD138 magnetic microbeads on a MACS separator, and CD138-negative cells were then collected by negative selection. The purity of the isolated cells was checked by flow cytometry with CD138 antibodies on an Attune NxT. TRIzol reagent was used to extract total RNA, which was then quantified with a NanoDrop spectrophotometer. For each patient, paired RNA-seq and IR-seq were run on the CD138-negative bone marrow sample from that patient. In the germline V gene, CDR1 corresponds to MDHEN and CDR2 to SYDVKM. Measured from the cysteine to the phenylalanine, the CDR3 is 14 residues long. The CDR3 DNA has 42 bases and is translated from base 1. V is shortened by 5 bases, J by 4 bases, and the region joining them spans 14 bases.

The Immunoverse kit was used to build TCR libraries from 400 ng RNA, with molecular barcoded adaptors covering alpha/delta and beta/gamma chains. The same RNA used for transcriptome sequencing was used for TCR library preparation. Sequencing of the TCR libraries was done on an Illumina HiSeq 4000 with 2 x 150 cycles. Regarding the original processing steps: With MiXCR, TCR reads were aligned to human V, D, J and C references and assembled into CDR3 clonotypes, with quality filtering and error correction included. The tcR package in R was used for analysis of clonotype counts and gene usage diversity. Raw mapping reads were checked after the RNA-seq reads had been mapped by STAR aligner version 2.5.3a onto the human GRCh37 genome. IR-seq fastq files were randomly downsampled with Seqtk 1.3 to test the effect of sequencing depth on detected clonotypes. The raw public reads went through TCRdb reprocessing: fastp at Q25, MiXCR clone calling, in-frame beta chains kept. Each entry is one CDR3 protein sequence, shown with its most common DNA and genes. In this record, the V and J calls reflect TCRdb's handling and not the investigators' own analysis. The sample table shows about 24,000 distinct CDR3 sequences, and 20% to 25% are seen once. Of the sample, roughly half falls within the top ten clones.

Sequencing was performed on a population of CD138-negative cells sorted from bone marrow. Taken with the paper, the label for cell subset or site translates to: bone marrow mononuclear cells depleted of CD138+ plasma/myeloma cells by negative magnetic selection. The TCR originated in a donor at least 40 years old with multiple myeloma. The chain couples TRBV28 to TRBJ1-2; perhaps TRBD1 is the D gene, with 5 bases matching. The DNA sequence reads TGTGCCAGCAGTCCCCCCGACAGTAGCTATGGCTACACCTTC. It specifies CASSPPDSSYGYTF.